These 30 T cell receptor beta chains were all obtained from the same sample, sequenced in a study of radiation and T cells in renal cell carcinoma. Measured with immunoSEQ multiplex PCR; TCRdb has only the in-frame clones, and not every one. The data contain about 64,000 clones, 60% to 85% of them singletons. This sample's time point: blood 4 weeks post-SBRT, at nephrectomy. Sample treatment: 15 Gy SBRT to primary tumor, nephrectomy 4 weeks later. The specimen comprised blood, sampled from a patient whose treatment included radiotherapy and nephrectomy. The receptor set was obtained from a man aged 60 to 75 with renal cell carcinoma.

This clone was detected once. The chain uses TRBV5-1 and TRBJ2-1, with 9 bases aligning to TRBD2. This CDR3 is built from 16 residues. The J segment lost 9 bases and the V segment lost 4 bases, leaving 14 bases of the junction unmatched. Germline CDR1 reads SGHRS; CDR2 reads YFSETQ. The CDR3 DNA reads TGCGCCAGCAGCCTAAATAGCGGGAGATTGGACGGTGAGCAGTTCTTC. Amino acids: CASSLNSGRLDGEQFF.

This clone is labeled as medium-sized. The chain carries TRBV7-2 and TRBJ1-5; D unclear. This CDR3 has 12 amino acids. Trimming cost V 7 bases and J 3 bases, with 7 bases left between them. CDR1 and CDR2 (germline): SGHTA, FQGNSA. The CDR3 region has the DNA TGTGCCAGCACCCAGGCCAATCAGCCCCAGCATTTT. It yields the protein CASTQANQPQHF. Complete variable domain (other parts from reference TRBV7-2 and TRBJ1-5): GAGVSQSPSNKVTEKGKDVELRCDPISGHTALYWYRQSLGQGLEFLIYFQGNSAPDKSGLPSDRFSAERTGGSVSTLTIQRTQQEDSAVYLCASTQANQPQHFGDGTRLSIL.

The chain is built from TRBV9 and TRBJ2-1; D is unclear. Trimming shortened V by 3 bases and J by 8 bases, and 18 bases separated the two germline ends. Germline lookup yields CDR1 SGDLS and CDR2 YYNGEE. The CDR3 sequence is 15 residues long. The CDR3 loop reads CASSAPFGPMDEQFF. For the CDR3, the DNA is TGTGCCAGCAGCGCCCCCTTTGGACCAATGGATGAGCAGTTCTTC.

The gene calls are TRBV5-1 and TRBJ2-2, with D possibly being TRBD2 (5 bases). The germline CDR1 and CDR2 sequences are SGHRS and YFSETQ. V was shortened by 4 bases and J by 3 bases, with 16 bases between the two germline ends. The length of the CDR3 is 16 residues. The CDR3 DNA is TGCGCCAGCAGCCTTCGTGCCGGAGCGGACACCGGGGAGCTGTTTTTT. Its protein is CASSLRAGADTGELFF.

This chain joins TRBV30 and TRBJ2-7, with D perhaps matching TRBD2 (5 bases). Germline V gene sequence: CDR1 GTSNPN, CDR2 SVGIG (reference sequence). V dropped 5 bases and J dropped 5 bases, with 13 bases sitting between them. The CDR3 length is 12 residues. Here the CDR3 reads CAWGRGSNEQYF. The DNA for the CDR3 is TGTGCCTGGGGGCGAGGGAGCAACGAGCAGTACTTC.

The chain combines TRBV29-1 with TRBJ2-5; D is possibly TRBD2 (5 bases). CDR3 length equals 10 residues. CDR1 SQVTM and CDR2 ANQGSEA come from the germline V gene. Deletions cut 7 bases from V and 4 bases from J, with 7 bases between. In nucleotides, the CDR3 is TGCAGCGGGAGGTTAGAGACCCAGTACTTC. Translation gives CSGRLETQYF.

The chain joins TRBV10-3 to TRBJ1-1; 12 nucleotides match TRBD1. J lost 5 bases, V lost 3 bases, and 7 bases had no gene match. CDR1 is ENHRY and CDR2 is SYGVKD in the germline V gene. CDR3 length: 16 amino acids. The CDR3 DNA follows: TGTGCCATCAGTGACTCGGGACAGGGGGCTCGGACTGAAGCTTTCTTT. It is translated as CAISDSGQGARTEAFF.

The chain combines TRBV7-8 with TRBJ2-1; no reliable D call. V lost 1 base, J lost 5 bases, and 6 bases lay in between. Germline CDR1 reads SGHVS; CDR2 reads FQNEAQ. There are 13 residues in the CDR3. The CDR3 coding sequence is TGTGCCAGCAGCTTAGGCCTCGACAATGAGCAGTTCTTC. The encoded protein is CASSLGLDNEQFF.

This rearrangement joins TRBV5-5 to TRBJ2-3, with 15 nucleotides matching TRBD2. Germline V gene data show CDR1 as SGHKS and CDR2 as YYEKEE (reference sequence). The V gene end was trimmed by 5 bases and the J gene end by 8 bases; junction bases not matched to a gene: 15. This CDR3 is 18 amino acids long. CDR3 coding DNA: TGTGCCAGCAGTCCCGGTAGTGGACTAGCGGGGGGGCTGGCTACGCAGTATTTT. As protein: CASSPGSGLAGGLATQYF.

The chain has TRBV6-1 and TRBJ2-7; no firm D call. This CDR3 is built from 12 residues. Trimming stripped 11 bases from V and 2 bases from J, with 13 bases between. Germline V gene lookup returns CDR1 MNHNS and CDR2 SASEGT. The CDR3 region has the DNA TGTGCCTCTAGGCTCTTCGCCTACGAGCAGTACTTC. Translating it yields CASRLFAYEQYF.

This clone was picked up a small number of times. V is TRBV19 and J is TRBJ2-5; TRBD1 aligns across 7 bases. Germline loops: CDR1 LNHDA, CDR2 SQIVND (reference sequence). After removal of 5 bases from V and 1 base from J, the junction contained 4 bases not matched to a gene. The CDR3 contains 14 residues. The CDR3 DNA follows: TGTGCCAGTAGTCCCGACAGGGTCCAAGAGACCCAGTACTTC. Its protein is CASSPDRVQETQYF.

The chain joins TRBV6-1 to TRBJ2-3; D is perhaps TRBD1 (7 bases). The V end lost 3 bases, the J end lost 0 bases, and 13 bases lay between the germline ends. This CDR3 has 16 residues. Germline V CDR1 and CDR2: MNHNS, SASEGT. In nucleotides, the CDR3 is TGTGCCAGCAGTGATCCGACAGGGACTAGCACAGATACGCAGTATTTT. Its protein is CASSDPTGTSTDTQYF.

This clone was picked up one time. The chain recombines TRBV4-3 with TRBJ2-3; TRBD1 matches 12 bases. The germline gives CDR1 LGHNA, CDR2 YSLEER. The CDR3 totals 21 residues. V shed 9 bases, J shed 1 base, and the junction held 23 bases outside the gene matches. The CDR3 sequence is CARVSIGDRGQRWVRTDTQYF. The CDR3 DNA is TGCGCCAGGGTTTCAATAGGGGACAGGGGGCAAAGATGGGTCCGCACAGATACGCAGTATTTT.

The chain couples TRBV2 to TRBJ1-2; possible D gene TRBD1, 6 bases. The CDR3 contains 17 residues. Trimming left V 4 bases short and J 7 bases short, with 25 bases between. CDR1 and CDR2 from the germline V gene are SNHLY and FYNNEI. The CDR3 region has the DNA TGTGCCAGCAGTGTATCAGGGGCCAGGGGTGGTACTATTGGCTACACCTTC. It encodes CASSVSGARGGTIGYTF. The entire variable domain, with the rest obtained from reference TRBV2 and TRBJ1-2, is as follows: EPEVTQTPSHQVTQMGQEVILRCVPISNHLYFYWYRQILGQKVEFLVSFYNNEISEKSEIFDDQFSVERPDGSNFTLKIRSTKLEDSAMYFCASSVSGARGGTIGYTFGSGTRLTVV.

The CDR3 DNA sequence: TGTGCCAGCCGGCGAGAAGGGGGTATAGAGACCCAGTACTTC. Translating it yields CASRREGGIETQYF. The V and J genes are TRBV6-6 and TRBJ2-5; D perhaps matches TRBD1 (6 bases). The CDR3 contains 14 residues. The germline CDR1 and CDR2 sequences are MNHNY and SVGAGI (reference sequence). The V end lost 8 bases, the J end lost 4 bases, and 17 bases lay between the germline ends.

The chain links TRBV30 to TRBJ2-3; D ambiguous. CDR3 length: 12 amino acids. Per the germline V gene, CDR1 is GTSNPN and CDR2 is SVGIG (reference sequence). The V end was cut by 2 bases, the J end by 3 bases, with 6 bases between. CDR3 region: CAWSSATDTQYF. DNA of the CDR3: TGTGCCTGGAGTTCGGCGACAGATACGCAGTATTTT.

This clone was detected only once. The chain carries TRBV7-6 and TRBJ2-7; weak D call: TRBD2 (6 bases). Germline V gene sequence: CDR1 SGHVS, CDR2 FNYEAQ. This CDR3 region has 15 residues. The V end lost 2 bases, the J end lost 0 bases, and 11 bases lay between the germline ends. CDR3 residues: CASSLSGGFSYEQYF. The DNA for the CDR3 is TGTGCCAGCAGCTTATCTGGAGGGTTCTCCTACGAGCAGTACTTC.

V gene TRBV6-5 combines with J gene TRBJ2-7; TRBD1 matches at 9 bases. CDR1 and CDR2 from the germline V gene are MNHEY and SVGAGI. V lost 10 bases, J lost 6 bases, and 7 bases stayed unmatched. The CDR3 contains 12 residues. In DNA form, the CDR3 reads TGTGCCATCGGACAGGGGTTTTTCGAGCAGTACTTC. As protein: CAIGQGFFEQYF.

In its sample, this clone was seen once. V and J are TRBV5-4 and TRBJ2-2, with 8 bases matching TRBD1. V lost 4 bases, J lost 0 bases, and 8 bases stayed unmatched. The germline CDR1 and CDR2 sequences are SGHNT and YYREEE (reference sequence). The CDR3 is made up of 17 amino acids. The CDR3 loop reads CASSPSPDRANTGELFF. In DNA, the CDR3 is TGTGCCAGCAGCCCGTCCCCGGACAGGGCGAACACCGGGGAGCTGTTTTTT.

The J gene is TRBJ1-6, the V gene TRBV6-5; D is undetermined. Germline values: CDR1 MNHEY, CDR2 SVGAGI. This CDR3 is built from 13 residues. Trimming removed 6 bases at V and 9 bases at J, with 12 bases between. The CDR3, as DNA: TGTGCCAGCAGCCCCGCGGAGAGTTCACCCCTCCACTTT. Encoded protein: CASSPAESSPLHF.

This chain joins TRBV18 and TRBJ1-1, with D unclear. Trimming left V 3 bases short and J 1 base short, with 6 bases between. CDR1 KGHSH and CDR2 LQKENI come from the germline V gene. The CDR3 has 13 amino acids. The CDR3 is CASSPERNTEAFF. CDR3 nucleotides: TGTGCCAGCTCACCGGAAAGGAACACTGAAGCTTTCTTT.

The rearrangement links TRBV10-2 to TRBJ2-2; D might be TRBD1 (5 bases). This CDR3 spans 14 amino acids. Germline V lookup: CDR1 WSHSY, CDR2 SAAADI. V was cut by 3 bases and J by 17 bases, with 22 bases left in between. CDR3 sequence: CASSDFRTQPQVFF. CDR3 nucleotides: TGCGCCAGCAGTGACTTCCGGACACAACCCCAGGTCTTTTTT.

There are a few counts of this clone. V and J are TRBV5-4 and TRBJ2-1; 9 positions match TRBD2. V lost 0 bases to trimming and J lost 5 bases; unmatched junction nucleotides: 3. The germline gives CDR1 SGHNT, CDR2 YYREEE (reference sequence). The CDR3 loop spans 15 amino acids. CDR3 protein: CASSLVLAGNNEQFF. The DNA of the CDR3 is TGTGCCAGCAGCTTGGTCCTAGCGGGGAACAATGAGCAGTTCTTC.

DNA of the CDR3: TGTGCCAGCAGCTTGGGGGCAGGGATAGGCAATGAGCAGTTCTTC. The encoded protein is CASSLGAGIGNEQFF. The chain has TRBV5-4 and TRBJ2-1; a weak D match, TRBD1 (5 bases). With 0 bases removed from V and 6 bases from J, the gap between germline ends came to 13 bases. CDR3 length: 15 amino acids. Looked up from germline, CDR1 is SGHNT and CDR2 is YYREEE (reference sequence).

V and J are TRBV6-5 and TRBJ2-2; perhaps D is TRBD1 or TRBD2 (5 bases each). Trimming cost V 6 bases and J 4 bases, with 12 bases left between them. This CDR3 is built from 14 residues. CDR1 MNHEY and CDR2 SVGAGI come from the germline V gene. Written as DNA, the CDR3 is TGTGCCAGCAGATCGGGAAGGGGCACCGGGGAGCTGTTTTTT. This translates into CASRSGRGTGELFF.

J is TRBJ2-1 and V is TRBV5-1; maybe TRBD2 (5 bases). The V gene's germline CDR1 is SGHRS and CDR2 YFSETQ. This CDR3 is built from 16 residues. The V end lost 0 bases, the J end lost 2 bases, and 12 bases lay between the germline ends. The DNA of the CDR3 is TGCGCCAGCAGCTTGGCCCTAGGAGGACCCTACAATGAGCAGTTCTTC. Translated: CASSLALGGPYNEQFF.

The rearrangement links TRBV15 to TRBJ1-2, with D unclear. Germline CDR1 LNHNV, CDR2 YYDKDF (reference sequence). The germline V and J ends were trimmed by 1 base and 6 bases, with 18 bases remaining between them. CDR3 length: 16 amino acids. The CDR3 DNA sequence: TGTGCCACCAGCAGAGGGACTCTTAGGATGTTGGATGGCTACACCTTC. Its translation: CATSRGTLRMLDGYTF.

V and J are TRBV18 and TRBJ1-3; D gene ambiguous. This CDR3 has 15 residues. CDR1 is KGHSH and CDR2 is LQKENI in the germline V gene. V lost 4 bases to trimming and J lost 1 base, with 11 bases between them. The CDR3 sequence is CASSRPPGSGNTIYF. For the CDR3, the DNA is TGTGCCAGCTCACGACCTCCAGGATCTGGAAACACCATATATTTT.

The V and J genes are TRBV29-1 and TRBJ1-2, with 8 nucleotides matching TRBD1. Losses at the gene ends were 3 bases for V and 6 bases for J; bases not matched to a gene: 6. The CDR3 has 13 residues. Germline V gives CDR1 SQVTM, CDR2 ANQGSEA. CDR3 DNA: TGCAGCGTTGAGGCCCGCAGGGGGCATGGCTACACCTTC. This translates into CSVEARRGHGYTF.

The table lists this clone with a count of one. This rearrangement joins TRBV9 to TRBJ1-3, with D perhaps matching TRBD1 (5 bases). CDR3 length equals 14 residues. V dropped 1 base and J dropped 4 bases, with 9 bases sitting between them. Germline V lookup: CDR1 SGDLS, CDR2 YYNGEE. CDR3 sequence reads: CASSVRDVGNTIYF. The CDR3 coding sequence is TGTGCCAGCAGCGTACGGGACGTAGGAAACACCATATATTTT.